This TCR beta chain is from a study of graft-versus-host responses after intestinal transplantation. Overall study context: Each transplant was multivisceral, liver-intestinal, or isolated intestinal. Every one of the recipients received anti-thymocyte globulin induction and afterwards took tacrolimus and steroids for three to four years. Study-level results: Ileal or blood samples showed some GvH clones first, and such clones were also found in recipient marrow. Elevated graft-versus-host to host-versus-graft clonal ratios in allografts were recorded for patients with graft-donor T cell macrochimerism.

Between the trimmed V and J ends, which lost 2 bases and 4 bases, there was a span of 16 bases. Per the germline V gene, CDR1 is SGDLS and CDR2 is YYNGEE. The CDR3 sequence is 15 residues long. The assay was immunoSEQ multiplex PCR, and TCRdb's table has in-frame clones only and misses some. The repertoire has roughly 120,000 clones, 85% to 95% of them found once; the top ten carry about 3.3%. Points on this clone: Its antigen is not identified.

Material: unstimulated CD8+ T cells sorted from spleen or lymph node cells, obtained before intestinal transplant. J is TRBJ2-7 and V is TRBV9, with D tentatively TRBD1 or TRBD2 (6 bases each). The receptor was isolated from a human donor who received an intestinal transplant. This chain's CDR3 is CASSVGGRVSYEQYF. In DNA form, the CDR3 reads TGTGCCAGCAGCGTCGGGGGCAGGGTCTCTTACGAGCAGTACTTC.